This is a list of T cell receptor beta chains from one sample in a study of regulatory T cells in long-lasting Graves disease. TCRdb itself ran the multiplex PCR reads through MiXCR, one entry per CDR3 protein. Among about 660,000 distinct CDR3 sequences listed, 30% were seen once. This sample comprised peripheral blood mononuclear cells (PBMCs), obtained when the disease was refractory, from a patient treated with antithyroid drugs. These receptors came from a female donor with Graves disease. Both conserved end residues are part of each CDR3. D genes are given only for firm matches. Expanded clones get a size class; other rows say once, few or many, or leave the size out.

clone size | D gene | J gene | V gene | CDR3 protein | CDR3 DNA
few | . | TRBJ1-1 | TRBV29-1 | CSAGTPNTEAFF | TGCAGCGCAGGGACACCGAACACTGAAGCTTTCTTT
. | . | TRBJ1-1 | TRBV19 | CASSIDLSPGTEAFF | TGTGCCAGTAGTATAGATCTTAGTCCAGGGACTGAAGCTTTCTTT
. | . | TRBJ1-5 | TRBV28 | CASSSSTGLAGNQPQHF | TGTGCCAGCAGTTCCAGCACAGGTCTAGCGGGCAATCAGCCCCAGCATTTT
few | TRBD1 | TRBJ2-3 | TRBV28 | CASSGDSPNPSTDTQYF | TGTGCCAGCAGTGGGGACAGCCCTAATCCTAGCACAGATACGCAGTATTTT
many | . | TRBJ1-1 | TRBV12-3/TRBV12-4 | CASSKPGPMNTEAFF | TGTGCCAGCAGTAAACCGGGACCAATGAACACTGAAGCTTTCTTT
many | . | TRBJ1-2 | TRBV28 | CASRLDDPYGYTF | TGTGCCAGCAGACTCGATGATCCCTATGGCTACACCTTC
once | TRBD1 | TRBJ1-5 | TRBV19 | CASSIWDRGAGSPQHF | TGTGCCAGTAGTATATGGGACAGGGGTGCCGGTTCGCCCCAGCATTTT
many | TRBD1 | TRBJ1-4 | TRBV6-1 | CASSEGGTGREKLFF | TGTGCCAGCAGTGAAGGGGGGACAGGGCGTGAAAAACTGTTTTTT
few | . | TRBJ1-4 | TRBV11-2 | CASSLDSGSNEKLFF | TGTGCCAGCAGCTTAGATTCAGGGTCTAATGAAAAACTGTTTTTT
. | . | TRBJ1-1 | TRBV28 | CASSLRGAPEAFF | TGTGCCAGCAGTTTGAGGGGGGCTCCTGAAGCTTTCTTT
. | . | TRBJ1-4 | TRBV20-1 | CSARDGGVGEKLFF | TGCAGTGCTAGAGATGGGGGGGTTGGTGAAAAACTGTTTTTT
. | TRBD1 | TRBJ1-1 | TRBV2 | CASAHLTGLNTKAFF | TGTGCCAGCGCCCACTTGACAGGGCTAAACACAAAAGCTTTCTTT
. | . | TRBJ2-7 | TRBV13 | CASSLSPNVIHEQYF | TGTGCCAGCAGCTTATCACCCAATGTTATCCACGAGCAGTACTTC
. | . | TRBJ1-5 | TRBV28 | CASSFFVGDEPQHF | TGTGCCAGCAGTTTCTTTGTAGGGGATGAGCCCCAGCATTTT
. | TRBD1 | TRBJ2-7 | TRBV6-1 | CASRRGSGGEQYF | TGTGCCAGCCGCAGGGGGTCGGGTGGCGAGCAGTACTTC
few | . | TRBJ1-1 | TRBV14 | CASSRQAWTEAFF | TGTGCCAGCAGCCGACAGGCATGGACTGAAGCTTTCTTT
. | . | TRBJ1-5 | TRBV27 | CASSSPGLDQPQHF | TGTGCCAGCAGTTCGCCAGGCCTAGATCAGCCCCAGCATTTT